This T cell receptor beta chain was recorded in a study of cytomegalovirus exposure and HLA in healthy donors. Broader study findings: CMV serostatus was the sole immune exposure information available.

Of note for this clone: What it recognizes is unknown.

13 Jbeta primers and 60 Vbeta primers were used for the PCR. Repertoires were generated with immunoSEQ multiplex PCR, while TCRdb's copy carries only in-frame clones and drops some. This table holds about 44,000 clones. The CDR3 sequence is 14 residues long. In germline, CDR1 is SNHLY, CDR2 FYNNEI. The V end lost 7 bases, the J end lost 3 bases, and 14 bases lay between the germline ends. The chain joins TRBV2 to TRBJ2-3, with unresolved D. The source of this sequence is a male donor in good health and CMV-seronegative. Input material: PBMCs. CDR3 sequence: CASKTEPLTDTQYF. The CDR3 DNA reads as TGTGCCAGCAAGACGGAGCCCCTTACAGATACGCAGTATTTT.